This TCR beta chain originates from a study of cytomegalovirus exposure and HLA in healthy donors. The study's findings and limits: Among the sequence variants, a highly shared cluster was likely an artifact of sequencing.

With 60 Vbeta and 13 Jbeta primers, the PCR was carried out. TCRdb keeps only in-frame clones here, not all; method: immunoSEQ multiplex PCR. In the table there are approximately 120,000 clones, about three quarters of which are singletons. The V gene lost 3 bases and the J gene lost 4 bases, with 12 bases spanning the gap. This CDR3 contains 14 residues. CDR1 and CDR2 (germline): LNHDA, SQIVND (reference sequence). This clone was counted a few times. Antigen: not known. This TCR was recovered from a female donor in good health and CMV-seronegative. This rearrangement joins TRBV19 to TRBJ1-2; D is unresolved. Sequenced: PBMCs. The CDR3 protein is CASSISPAGYGYTF. CDR3 nucleotide sequence: TGTGCCAGTAGTATTTCCCCCGCGGGCTATGGCTACACCTTC.